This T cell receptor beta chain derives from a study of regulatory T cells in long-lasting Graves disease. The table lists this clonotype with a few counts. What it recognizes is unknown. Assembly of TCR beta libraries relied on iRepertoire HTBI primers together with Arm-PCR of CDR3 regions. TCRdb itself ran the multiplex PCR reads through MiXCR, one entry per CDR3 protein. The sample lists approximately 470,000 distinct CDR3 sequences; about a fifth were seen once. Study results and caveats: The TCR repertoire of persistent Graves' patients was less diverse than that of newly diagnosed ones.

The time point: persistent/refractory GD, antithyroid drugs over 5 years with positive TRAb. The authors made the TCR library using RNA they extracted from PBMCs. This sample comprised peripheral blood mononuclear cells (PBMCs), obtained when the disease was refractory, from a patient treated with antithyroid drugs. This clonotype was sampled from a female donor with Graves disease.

CDR3 amino acids: CASRPAPPRDTEAFF. The DNA of the CDR3 is TGTGCCAGCAGGCCCGCCCCCCCCCGGGACACTGAAGCTTTCTTT. This sequence joins TRBV6-2 or TRBV6-3 and TRBJ1-1, with D uncertain. The CDR3 is made up of 15 amino acids. Germline V gives CDR1 MNHEY, CDR2 SVGEGT. The germline V and J ends were trimmed by 6 bases and 3 bases, with 17 bases remaining between them.